These 23 T cell receptor beta chains came from one sample sequenced in a study of cytomegalovirus exposure and HLA in healthy donors. PCR primers comprised 60 Vbeta and 13 Jbeta primers. Profiling relied on immunoSEQ multiplex PCR, and the TCRdb table lists in-frame clones only, not all of them. The sample holds 250,000 or so clones, about nine tenths seen once. The sequenced sample was PBMCs. Receptors originate from a girl aged 2-10 years in good health and CMV-seronegative.

V and J are TRBV18 and TRBJ1-3; perhaps TRBD1 as D (6 bases). Germline values: CDR1 KGHSH, CDR2 LQKENI. This CDR3 is 15 amino acids long. V shed 3 bases and J shed 4 bases, with 13 bases lying between them. The CDR3, as DNA: TGTGCCAGCTCACCTTCAGTGGGGACAGGAAACACCATATATTTT. This encodes CASSPSVGTGNTIYF.

This clone has only one observation. J is TRBJ2-5 and V is TRBV15; TRBD2 might be the D (5 bases). Germline CDR1 and CDR2: LNHNV and YYDKDF (reference sequence). V was shortened by 8 bases and J by 1 base, with 11 bases between the two germline ends. The CDR3 extends over 13 amino acids. In nucleotides, the CDR3 is TGTGCCACCCGAGCCCTAGCCCAAGAGACCCAGTACTTC. This encodes CATRALAQETQYF.

The CDR3 protein is CASSFIPGLPTDTQYF. The CDR3 DNA is TGTGCCAGCAGTTTCATTCCGGGTCTCCCCACAGATACGCAGTATTTT. The genes are TRBV28 and TRBJ2-3, with D unresolved. The CDR3 length is 16 residues. The germline V gene encodes CDR1 MDHEN and CDR2 SYDVKM. V lost 3 bases and J 2 bases, leaving 15 bases between the germline ends.

In DNA form, the CDR3 reads TGCGCCAGCAGCCCAACTAGCGGGGGGGCCCAAAGCACAGATACGCAGTATTTT. Translating it yields CASSPTSGGAQSTDTQYF. The chain combines TRBV5-1 with TRBJ2-3; TRBD2 aligns across 13 bases. This CDR3 has 18 amino acids. Germline values: CDR1 SGHRS, CDR2 YFSETQ. J gave up 0 bases and V 4 bases, and 8 bases lay outside the gene matches.

The chain is built from TRBV19 and TRBJ1-5, with D tentatively TRBD1 (5 bases). This CDR3 spans 13 amino acids. Germline values: CDR1 LNHDA, CDR2 SQIVND (reference sequence). V dropped 3 bases and J dropped 7 bases, with 10 bases sitting between them. As DNA, the CDR3 is TGTGCCAGTAGTATTCCGGGGGAACAGCCCCAGCATTTT. Translating gives CASSIPGEQPQHF.

This rearrangement joins TRBV11-2 to TRBJ2-3, with D maybe TRBD1 (6 bases). Germline CDR1 reads SGHAT; CDR2 reads FQNNGV. This CDR3 contains 15 residues. Trimming shortened V by 3 bases and J by 8 bases, and 18 bases separated the two germline ends. The CDR3 DNA sequence: TGTGCCAGCAGCTTCGGCCCACCGTTCAGGGGTACGCAGTATTTT. Protein: CASSFGPPFRGTQYF. The full variable domain, its missing parts supplied by reference TRBV11-2 and TRBJ2-3, is EAGVAQSPRYKIIEKRQSVAFWCNPISGHATLYWYQQILGQGPKLLIQFQNNGVVDDSQLPKDRFSAERLKGVDSTLKIQPAKLEDSAVYLCASSFGPPFRGTQYFGPGTRLTVL.

V and J are TRBV10-3 and TRBJ1-2, with 8 nucleotides matching TRBD1. The CDR3 runs 12 residues. CDR1 and CDR2 from the germline V gene are ENHRY and SYGVKD. With 10 bases clipped from V and 4 bases from J, the junction kept 5 bases outside the gene matches. For the CDR3, the DNA is TGTGCCACCAGGGGGCGCGTCTATGGCTACACCTTC. It codes for CATRGRVYGYTF.

CDR3 region: CASSVGGSGANVLTF. For the CDR3, the DNA is TGTGCCAGCAGCGTAGGGGGCAGTGGGGCCAACGTCCTGACTTTC. V and J are TRBV9 and TRBJ2-6; TRBD1 might be the D (5 bases). CDR1 SGDLS and CDR2 YYNGEE come from the germline V gene. V shed 0 bases and J shed 3 bases, with 7 bases lying between them. This CDR3 is built from 15 residues.

V gene TRBV2 combines with J gene TRBJ2-3; D perhaps matches TRBD1 (6 bases). Germline values: CDR1 SNHLY, CDR2 FYNNEI. Trimming cost V 4 bases and J 0 bases, with 8 bases left between them. The CDR3 has 14 residues. CDR3 loop: CASSVQGSTDTQYF. As DNA, the CDR3 is TGTGCCAGCAGTGTACAGGGAAGCACAGATACGCAGTATTTT.

Written as DNA, the CDR3 is TGTGCCAGCAGCGTAGAGGGGTCCCCGGATCAGCCCCAGCATTTT. This encodes CASSVEGSPDQPQHF. This rearrangement joins TRBV9 to TRBJ1-5; maybe TRBD1 (5 bases). V dropped 0 bases and J dropped 5 bases, with 12 bases sitting between them. This CDR3 spans 15 amino acids. Germline V lookup: CDR1 SGDLS, CDR2 YYNGEE.

The chain is built from TRBV29-1 and TRBJ2-7, with TRBD1 as a possible D gene (6 bases). The CDR3 is made up of 13 amino acids. Trimming removed 6 bases at V and 0 bases at J, with 12 bases between. Germline values: CDR1 SQVTM, CDR2 ANQGSEA. The CDR3 sequence is CSVAGTSSYEQYF. The CDR3 coding sequence is TGCAGCGTGGCCGGGACATCCTCCTACGAGCAGTACTTC.

This rearrangement joins TRBV28 to TRBJ2-3; the D gene is possibly TRBD2 (6 bases). Germline CDR1 MDHEN, CDR2 SYDVKM. There are 14 residues in the CDR3. V gave up 2 bases and J gave up 3 bases, with 9 bases separating them. The CDR3 nucleotides read TGTGCCAGCAGTTTAACCGGGAGTACAGATACGCAGTATTTT. This translates into CASSLTGSTDTQYF. The entire variable domain, with the rest obtained from reference TRBV28 and TRBJ2-3, is as follows: DVKVTQSSRYLVKRTGEKVFLECVQDMDHENMFWYRQDPGLGLRLIYFSYDVKMKEKGDIPEGYSVSREKKERFSLILESASTNQTSMYLCASSLTGSTDTQYFGPGTRLTVL.

The chain couples TRBV6-5 to TRBJ1-2, with TRBD1 identical over 9 bases. V was clipped by 7 bases and J by 7 bases; unmatched bases: 7. The CDR3 spans 13 residues. Germline V gene lookup returns CDR1 MNHEY and CDR2 SVGAGI. The CDR3 nucleotides read TGTGCCAGCACCCGGGACAGGGTCGGTGGCTACACCTTC. It specifies CASTRDRVGGYTF.

This clone has only one observation. This rearrangement joins TRBV28 to TRBJ1-2; D unresolved. The CDR3 spans 12 residues. Germline V lookup: CDR1 MDHEN, CDR2 SYDVKM. V was clipped by 6 bases and J by 4 bases, with 9 bases between them. The CDR3 DNA follows: TGTGCCAGCAGCCTGGAGCCCTATGGCTACACCTTC. Protein product: CASSLEPYGYTF.

The rearrangement links TRBV18 to TRBJ2-1; TRBD2 matches at 8 bases. V gave up 3 bases and J gave up 6 bases; unmatched junction bases: 7. This CDR3 comprises 15 residues. Germline-derived CDR1 and CDR2 are KGHSH and LQKENI. The CDR3 loop reads CASSPGGGLINEQFF. In DNA, the CDR3 is TGTGCCAGCTCACCCGGGGGGGGATTGATCAATGAGCAGTTCTTC.

The chain employs TRBV29-1 and TRBJ2-1; TRBD1 matches at 12 bases. The CDR3 runs to 18 residues. From germline, CDR1 is SQVTM and CDR2 ANQGSEA. With V trimmed by 4 bases and J by 4 bases, 14 bases remained unmatched. The CDR3 protein is CSVVPQTLGQGAYNEQFF. CDR3 nucleotides: TGCAGCGTTGTCCCTCAGACCCTGGGACAGGGGGCTTACAATGAGCAGTTCTTC.

This chain joins TRBV7-6 and TRBJ2-7; TRBD2 matches at 7 bases. Losses at the gene ends were 5 bases for V and 7 bases for J; bases not matched to a gene: 8. Per germline, CDR1 SGHVS and CDR2 FNYEAQ. CDR3 size: 13 residues. In DNA, the CDR3 is TGTGCCAGCAGCCCCCCCGGGGGGAGGGAGCAGTACTTC. Translated: CASSPPGGREQYF.

The rearrangement uses TRBV14 and TRBJ1-3; no clear D gene. This CDR3 contains 12 residues. The germline V gene has CDR1 SGHDN and CDR2 FVKESK. The V end lost 1 base, the J end lost 7 bases, and 5 bases lay between the germline ends. The CDR3 sequence is CASSQARNTIYF. In nucleotides, the CDR3 is TGTGCCAGCAGCCAAGCTAGGAACACCATATATTTT.

The table lists this clone with a few counts. This chain links TRBV2 with TRBJ2-1, with 16 bases matching TRBD2. Losses at the gene ends were 5 bases for V and 5 bases for J; bases not matched to a gene: 9. Germline V gene data show CDR1 as SNHLY and CDR2 as FYNNEI. The CDR3 loop spans 18 amino acids. The CDR3 loop reads CASSSTVGTSGRDNEQFF. CDR3 DNA sequence: TGTGCCAGCAGTTCAACTGTTGGGACTAGCGGGAGGGACAATGAGCAGTTCTTC.

V gene TRBV5-1 combines with J gene TRBJ2-1; 8 nucleotides line up with TRBD2. J was trimmed by 10 bases and V by 2 bases; bases with no gene match: 5. The CDR3 has 13 amino acids. Looked up from germline, CDR1 is SGHRS and CDR2 is YFSETQ. The CDR3 bases are TGCGCCAGCAGCTTTATGAGCGGGAGAGAGCAGTTCTTC. Its protein is CASSFMSGREQFF.

The CDR3: CASSSRVVNYGYTF. The CDR3 nucleotides are TGTGCCAGCAGCTCCAGGGTTGTTAACTATGGCTACACCTTC. V gene TRBV7-9 combines with J gene TRBJ1-2; possibly TRBD1 for D (5 bases). In germline, CDR1 is SEHNR, CDR2 FQNEAQ (reference sequence). This CDR3 has 14 amino acids. Trimming took 4 bases from V and 1 from J, leaving 10 bases between them.

The chain has TRBV6-1 and TRBJ2-5; 7 bases are a match to TRBD2. The V gene's germline CDR1 is MNHNS and CDR2 SASEGT. CDR3 length: 17 amino acids. The J segment lost 2 bases and the V segment lost 1 base, leaving 10 bases of the junction unmatched. The CDR3 protein is CASSEVASGDVQETQYF. CDR3 nucleotides: TGTGCCAGCAGTGAAGTGGCTAGCGGAGACGTACAAGAGACCCAGTACTTC.

In its sample, this clone was seen once. V is TRBV25-1 and J is TRBJ2-3, with 11 bases lining up with TRBD2. CDR3 size: 16 residues. From germline, CDR1 is MGHDK and CDR2 SYGVNS. V gave up 5 bases and J gave up 2 bases; unmatched junction bases: 6. CDR3 DNA: TGTGCCAGCAGTCGAGGGACTAGCGGATACACAGATACGCAGTATTTT. It is translated as CASSRGTSGYTDTQYF. The full variable domain, its missing parts supplied by reference TRBV25-1 and TRBJ2-3, is EADIYQTPRYLVIGTGKKITLECSQTMGHDKMYWYQQDPGMELHLIHYSYGVNSTEKGDLSSESTVSRIRTEHFPLTLESARPSHTSQYLCASSRGTSGYTDTQYFGPGTRLTVL.